The T cell receptor beta chain under discussion was sequenced for a study of CD8 T cells in ankylosing spondylitis (TCRdb year 2017). With regard to the full study: The study profiled T cell receptor beta repertoires in healthy donors and ankylosing spondylitis patients to find disease-linked TCR variants. In total, the full study cohort was made up of about 99 healthy donors and 25 ankylosing spondylitis patients. Peripheral blood was sampled, and synovial fluid was also collected from ankylosing spondylitis patients.

Beyond this particular receptor, the publication reports: Some motif variants had previously been reported in the synovial fluid and blood of reactive arthritis patients, which suggests shared mechanisms of disease initiation. Blood from ankylosing spondylitis patients appeared to be characterized by a TCR beta motif made up of seven or eight highly homologous amino acid variants. The disease-linked clones were reported as significantly enriched in matched synovial fluid samples from ankylosing spondylitis patients. The disease-linked clones had a CD8+ phenotype and were found at relatively low frequencies in peripheral blood.

With regard to this clonotype: Its antigen has not been determined. Within one base of it there is no much larger clone, and no base qualities were kept.

For sequencing, an Illumina HiSeq 2500 was employed. Quantitative 5'-RACE with molecular barcodes was used to prepare TCR beta libraries. The paper's processing steps were these. To identify disease-linked TCR variants, a new computational method was used, one built on a probabilistic model of VDJ rearrangement. Clones were called with MiXCR by TCRdb after fastp trimmed the public reads at Q25, and only in-frame beta chains were retained. Identical CDR3 protein sequences are pooled into one entry, listed with their most common genes and DNA. V and J calls and clone size were set by TCRdb, not the authors. In all, the sample holds under 550,000 distinct CDR3 sequences, and roughly 26% of those were seen once. Roughly 0.9% of the sample comes from the top ten. Compared with germline, V lacks 0 bases and J lacks 6 bases; bases without a gene match: 7. Taken from cysteine to phenylalanine, the CDR3 has 15 residues. Solely the CDR3 DNA is kept, with 45 bases framed from the first base. Reading the germline V gene (reference sequence) gives CDR1 DFQATT and CDR2 SNEGSKA.

The source is a male donor with ankylosing spondylitis. Sequencing was carried out using blood, either unsorted or a sorted T cell fraction (not recorded which). The rearrangement joined TRBV20-1 to TRBJ2-1, with 8 middle bases fitting TRBD1. The nucleotide sequence reads as follows: TGCAGTGCTAGAGATTTCAGGGGGCAAATCAATGAGCAGTTCTTC. Translated, it gives CSARDFRGQINEQFF.